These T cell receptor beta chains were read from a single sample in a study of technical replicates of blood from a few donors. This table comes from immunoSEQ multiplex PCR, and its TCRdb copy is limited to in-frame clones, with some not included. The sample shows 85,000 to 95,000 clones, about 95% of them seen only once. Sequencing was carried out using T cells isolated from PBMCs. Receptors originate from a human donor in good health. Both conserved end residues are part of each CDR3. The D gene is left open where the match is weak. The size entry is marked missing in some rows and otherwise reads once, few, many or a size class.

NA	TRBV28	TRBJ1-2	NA	CASRPRMGAYGYTF	TGTGCCAGCCGGCCCCGGATGGGGGCCTATGGCTACACCTTC
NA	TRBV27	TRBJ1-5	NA	CASSYGGALGNQPQHF	TGTGCCAGCAGTTATGGAGGGGCGTTGGGTAATCAGCCCCAGCATTTT
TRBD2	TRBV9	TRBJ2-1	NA	CASSSGGRYNEQFF	TGTGCCAGCAGCTCGGGGGGGCGATACAATGAGCAGTTCTTC
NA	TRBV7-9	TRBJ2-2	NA	CASSLASATGELFF	TGTGCCAGCAGCTTGGCCAGCGCCACCGGGGAGCTGTTTTTT
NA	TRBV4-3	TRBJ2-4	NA	CASSQDSGEGNIQYF	TGCGCCAGCAGCCAAGACTCAGGGGAAGGGAACATTCAGTACTTC
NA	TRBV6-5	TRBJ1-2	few	CASSTRGSNGYTF	TGTGCCAGCAGCACCAGGGGATCGAATGGCTACACCTTC
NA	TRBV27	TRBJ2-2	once	CASKVELANTGELFF	TGTGCCAGCAAAGTTGAACTAGCAAACACCGGGGAGCTGTTTTTT
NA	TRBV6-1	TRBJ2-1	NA	CASTGDSLYNEQFF	TGTGCCAGCACAGGGGATTCGCTCTACAATGAGCAGTTCTTC
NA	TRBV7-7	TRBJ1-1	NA	CASSPDGEHEAFF	TGTGCTAGCAGCCCGGACGGGGAGCATGAAGCTTTCTTT
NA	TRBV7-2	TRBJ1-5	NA	CASSSQTGSNQPQHF	TGTGCCAGCAGCTCTCAGACAGGCTCCAATCAGCCCCAGCATTTT
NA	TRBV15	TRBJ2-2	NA	CATSPLSTGELFF	TGTGCCACCAGCCCTCTTTCCACCGGGGAGCTGTTTTTT
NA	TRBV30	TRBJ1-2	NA	CAGYGHPDYGYTF	TGTGCCGGATATGGACATCCTGATTATGGCTACACCTTC
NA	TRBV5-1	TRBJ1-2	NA	CASSTGQYYGYTF	TGCGCCAGCAGCACAGGACAGTACTATGGCTACACCTTC
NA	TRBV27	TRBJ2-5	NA	CASSLWNQAETQYF	TGTGCCAGCAGTTTATGGAACCAAGCGGAGACCCAGTACTTC
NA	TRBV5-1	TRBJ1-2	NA	CASSLKGGGYTF	TGCGCCAGCAGCTTGAAGGGAGGCGGCTACACCTTC
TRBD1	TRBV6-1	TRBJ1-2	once	CASSHRDRGSNYTF	TGTGCCAGCAGTCACAGGGACAGGGGATCCAACTACACCTTC
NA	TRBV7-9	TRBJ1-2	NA	CASSLVDRTNYGYTF	TGTGCCAGCAGCTTAGTAGACAGAACTAACTATGGCTACACCTTC
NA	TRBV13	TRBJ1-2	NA	CASSQTRNYGYTF	TGTGCCAGCAGCCAGACTCGTAACTATGGCTACACCTTC
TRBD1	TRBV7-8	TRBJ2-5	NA	CASSLHRQGETQYF	TGTGCCAGCAGCTTACATCGACAGGGGGAGACCCAGTACTTC
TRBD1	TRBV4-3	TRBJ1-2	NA	CASSQDKNRGIGGYTF	TGCGCCAGCAGCCAAGATAAAAACAGGGGGATAGGAGGCTACACCTTC
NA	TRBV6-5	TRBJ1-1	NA	CASSYLGAVNTEAFF	TGTGCCAGCAGTTATTTGGGGGCGGTGAACACTGAAGCTTTCTTT
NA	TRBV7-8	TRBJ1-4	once	CASSENSATNEKLFF	TGTGCCAGCAGCGAGAACAGTGCAACTAATGAAAAACTGTTTTTT
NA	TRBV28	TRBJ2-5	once	CASSKISLETQYF	TGTGCCAGCTCTAAGATAAGTCTAGAGACCCAGTACTTC
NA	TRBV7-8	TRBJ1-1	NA	CASSLEGHRGMTFF	TGTGCCAGCAGCTTAGAGGGCCACAGAGGGATGACTTTCTTT
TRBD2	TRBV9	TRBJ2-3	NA	CASTRTSGRPTDTQYF	TGTGCCAGCACCCGTACTAGCGGGAGACCCACAGATACGCAGTATTTT
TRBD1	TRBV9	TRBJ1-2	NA	CASSAWTGGDSVYTF	TGTGCCAGCAGCGCTTGGACAGGGGGCGACTCCGTCTACACCTTC
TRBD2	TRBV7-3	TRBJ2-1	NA	CASSHPNFPGTRITYNEQFF	TGTGCCAGCAGCCACCCGAATTTTCCCGGGACTAGGATAACCTACAATGAGCAGTTCTTC
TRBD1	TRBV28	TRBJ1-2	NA	CASSTRQGADYTF	TGTGCCAGCAGCACCCGACAGGGGGCGGACTACACCTTC
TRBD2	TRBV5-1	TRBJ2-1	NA	CASSLTGLMVNEQFF	TGCGCCAGCAGCCTAACGGGACTAATGGTCAATGAGCAGTTCTTC
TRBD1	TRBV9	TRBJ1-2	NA	CASSVEIFGQGGHGYTF	TGTGCCAGCAGCGTGGAGATTTTCGGACAGGGAGGTCATGGCTACACCTTC
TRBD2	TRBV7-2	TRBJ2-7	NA	CASSRHAASGIYEQYF	TGTGCCAGCAGCCGACACGCAGCTAGCGGGATATACGAGCAGTACTTC
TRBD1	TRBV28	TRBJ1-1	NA	CASRRTGTNTEAFF	TGTGCCAGCAGGAGGACAGGGACAAACACTGAAGCTTTCTTT
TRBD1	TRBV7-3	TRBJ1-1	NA	CASSLTKLRQGASTEAFF	TGTGCCAGCAGCTTAACGAAACTCCGACAGGGGGCTAGCACTGAAGCTTTCTTT
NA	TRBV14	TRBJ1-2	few	CASSQVTGEVYGYTF	TGTGCCAGCAGCCAAGTTACGGGGGAGGTGTATGGCTACACCTTC
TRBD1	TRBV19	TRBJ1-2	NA	CASRDDRAPYGYTF	TGTGCCAGTAGGGATGACAGGGCTCCTTATGGCTACACCTTC
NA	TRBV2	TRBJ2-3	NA	CASSEIRDSTDTQYF	TGTGCCAGCAGTGAAATAAGGGACTCCACAGATACGCAGTATTTT
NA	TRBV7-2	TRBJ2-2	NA	CASSLTSTGELFF	TGTGCCAGCAGCTTAACGAGCACCGGGGAGCTGTTTTTT
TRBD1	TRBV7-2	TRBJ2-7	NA	CASSLSPDRGYEQYF	TGTGCCAGCAGCTTAAGTCCGGACAGGGGCTACGAGCAGTACTTC
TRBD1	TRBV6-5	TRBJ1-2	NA	CASSYSRGGADGYTF	TGTGCCAGCAGTTACTCGCGAGGGGGCGCAGATGGCTACACCTTC
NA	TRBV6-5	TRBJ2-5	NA	CASSSPLGSGETQYF	TGTGCCAGCAGTTCCCCCCTAGGGTCAGGGGAGACCCAGTACTTC
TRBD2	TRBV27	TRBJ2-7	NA	CASSFQVGTSGPYEQYF	TGTGCCAGCAGTTTCCAAGTGGGGACTAGCGGTCCCTACGAGCAGTACTTC
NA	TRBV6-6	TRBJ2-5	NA	CASSYSNFQETQYF	TGTGCCAGCAGTTACTCAAACTTCCAAGAGACCCAGTACTTC
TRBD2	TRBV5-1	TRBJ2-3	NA	CASRTSGNTDTQYF	TGCGCCAGCAGAACTAGCGGGAATACAGATACGCAGTATTTT
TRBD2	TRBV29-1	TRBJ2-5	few	CSVREGLAGGETQYF	TGCAGCGTCCGAGAGGGACTAGCGGGAGGGGAGACCCAGTACTTC
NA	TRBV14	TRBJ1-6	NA	CASSQGRENSPLHF	TGTGCCAGCAGCCAAGGACGGGAAAATTCACCCCTCCACTTT
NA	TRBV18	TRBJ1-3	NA	CASSRTSDSSGNTIYF	TGTGCCAGCTCCCGTACGAGCGACAGCTCTGGAAACACCATATATTTT
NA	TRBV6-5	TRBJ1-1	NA	CASRTVMNTEAFF	TGTGCCAGCAGAACAGTTATGAACACTGAAGCTTTCTTT